This T cell receptor (beta chain) was captured by sequencing in a study of CD4 T cells in relation to SARS-CoV-2 and coronaviruses. The junction had 8 bases not matched to a gene; V was cut back by 5 bases and J by 6 bases. This CDR3 spans 16 amino acids. Germline CDR1 MDHEN, CDR2 SYDVKM. Points on this clone: Its antigen remains unidentified.

This table comes from immunoSEQ multiplex PCR, and its TCRdb copy is limited to in-frame clones, with some not included. The table shows about 35,000 clones, with 77% occurring only once. This sequence originates from an adult with COVID-19. The sequencing sample was made of memory CD4+ T cells from PBMCs, cultured in vitro. This rearrangement joins TRBV28 to TRBJ1-5, with 12 bases matching TRBD1. The CDR3, as DNA: TGTGCCAGCAGTCCGGTGGGACAGGGGGCGTTTCAGCCCCAGCATTTT. Its protein is CASSPVGQGAFQPQHF.